The rows below give T cell receptor beta chains drawn from one sample of a study of identical twins. TCRdb recomputed calls from the 5' RACE reads with MiXCR, one row per CDR3 protein. In the table there are about 330,000 distinct CDR3 sequences, about 12% of which are singletons. Another study also made use of these data, one on yellow fever vaccine responses in identical twins.

The source material was CD8+ T cells sorted from blood. These receptor sequences come from a woman aged 18-29 years in good health. The CDR3 runs from the conserved cysteine through the conserved F or W.

V gene: TRBV28
CDR3 protein: CASSFLLGDTIYF

V gene: TRBV12-3/TRBV12-4
CDR3 protein: CASINPTPTSGAIITGELFF

V gene: TRBV7-6
CDR3 protein: CASSLELAGEITDTQYF

V gene: TRBV7-6
CDR3 protein: CASSPSGGGTDTQYF

V gene: TRBV7-9
CDR3 protein: CASSGQDRPYEQYF

V gene: TRBV3-1
CDR3 protein: CASSQAGTSPTDTQYF

V gene: TRBV12-3/TRBV12-4
CDR3 protein: CASKLPGFDQPQHF

V gene: TRBV29-1
CDR3 protein: CSVGLAGGTDTQYF

V gene: TRBV7-7
CDR3 protein: CASSDGGPVDTQYF

V gene: TRBV28
CDR3 protein: CASSRTGVMNTEAFF

V gene: TRBV6-6
CDR3 protein: CASSPEMNAQYF

V gene: TRBV27
CDR3 protein: CASSSKGGVGFTDTQYF

V gene: TRBV6-2/TRBV6-3
CDR3 protein: CASRWGSTNTGELFF

V gene: TRBV9
CDR3 protein: CASSVSWGRSETQYF

V gene: TRBV4-1
CDR3 protein: CASSPSPAYEQYF

V gene: TRBV4-1
CDR3 protein: CASSQVWDRGNQPQHF

V gene: TRBV9
CDR3 protein: CASSATGLAGNTGELFF

V gene: TRBV7-9
CDR3 protein: CASSLVGERYNEQFF

V gene: TRBV29-1
CDR3 protein: CSVMTGMNTEAFF

V gene: TRBV9
CDR3 protein: CASSIHDTGFYEQYF

V gene: TRBV24-1
CDR3 protein: CATSDSQLAEGTDTQYF

V gene: TRBV7-9
CDR3 protein: CASSLGQGSDSPLHF

V gene: TRBV10-3
CDR3 protein: CAISDPGAYSNQPQHF

V gene: TRBV14
CDR3 protein: CASSQDIGLDAAETQYF